These 29 T cell receptor beta chains were all obtained from the same sample, sequenced in a study of cytomegalovirus exposure and HLA in healthy donors. Assay used: immunoSEQ multiplex PCR; TCRdb lists only in-frame clones, some missing. The data hold some 140,000 clones, with 84% observed a single time. The specimen sequenced was PBMCs. Every receptor here comes from a woman aged 25 to 39 in good health and CMV-seronegative.

The chain couples TRBV18 to TRBJ2-7, with D possibly matching TRBD1 (6 bases). Trimming cost V 3 bases and J 0 bases, with 12 bases left between them. The CDR3 has 15 amino acids. Per germline, CDR1 KGHSH and CDR2 LQKENI. Here the CDR3 reads CASSPKTGSSYEQYF. CDR3 nucleotide sequence: TGTGCCAGCTCACCCAAAACAGGGAGCTCCTACGAGCAGTACTTC.

The rearrangement uses TRBV9 and TRBJ2-5; D may be TRBD1 (5 bases). This CDR3 contains 15 residues. Germline V gene lookup returns CDR1 SGDLS and CDR2 YYNGEE. The ends were cut back, 4 bases at V and 5 bases at J, with 18 bases in the middle. Here the CDR3 reads CASSPLGHLGETQYF. In nucleotides, the CDR3 is TGTGCCAGCAGCCCCCTTGGACATCTCGGGGAGACCCAGTACTTC.

The V and J genes are TRBV7-9 and TRBJ1-6; D unclear. Germline V lookup: CDR1 SEHNR, CDR2 FQNEAQ (reference sequence). V lost 1 base, J lost 7 bases, and 17 bases lay in between. The CDR3 runs to 17 residues. CDR3 protein: CASSLDKRNTLNSPLHF. The CDR3 coding sequence is TGTGCCAGCAGCTTAGACAAGCGAAATACCTTAAATTCACCCCTCCACTTT.

The V and J genes are TRBV19 and TRBJ1-1; D unclear. The length of the CDR3 is 15 residues. The germline CDR1 and CDR2 sequences are LNHDA and SQIVND (reference sequence). V lost 6 bases and J lost 6, with 20 bases in between. The chain's CDR3 is CASRDGSSAVAEAFF. Written as DNA, the CDR3 is TGTGCCAGTAGGGATGGCTCTTCAGCGGTGGCTGAAGCTTTCTTT.

The chain carries TRBV4-2 and TRBJ1-2, with TRBD1 as a possible D gene (5 bases). This CDR3 comprises 14 residues. V lost 4 bases and J 8 bases, leaving 17 bases between the germline ends. Germline values: CDR1 LGHNA, CDR2 YNFKEQ. CDR3 loop: CASSPSGTAMGYTF. The CDR3 DNA reads as TGTGCCAGCAGCCCGAGCGGGACGGCTATGGGCTACACCTTC.

The chain is built from TRBV18 and TRBJ2-1; D possibly corresponds to TRBD1 (6 bases). Trimming took 4 bases from V and 2 from J, leaving 15 bases between them. The CDR3 is 16 residues long. Per the germline V gene, CDR1 is KGHSH and CDR2 is LQKENI. The CDR3 DNA sequence: TGTGCCAGCTCACTCACCTCAGGGGTTACCTACAATGAGCAGTTCTTC. Protein sequence: CASSLTSGVTYNEQFF.

The chain couples TRBV19 to TRBJ1-3; D is perhaps TRBD1 (6 bases). V was cut by 5 bases and J by 1 base, with 12 bases left in between. CDR1 LNHDA and CDR2 SQIVND come from the germline V gene (reference sequence). This CDR3 contains 15 residues. CDR3 sequence: CASSSRGFSGNTIYF. The CDR3 coding sequence is TGTGCCAGTAGTTCTAGGGGGTTTTCTGGAAACACCATATATTTT.

In this sample, this clone turned up a few times. This rearrangement joins TRBV9 to TRBJ1-3, with TRBD1 matching 7 bases. Germline CDR1 SGDLS, CDR2 YYNGEE. V lost 4 bases and J lost 0; bases outside the gene matches: 7. The CDR3 consists of 16 residues. The CDR3 reads CASSQGQILSGNTIYF. The CDR3 region has the DNA TGTGCCAGCAGCCAGGGACAGATCCTCTCTGGAAACACCATATATTTT.

This rearrangement joins TRBV7-3 to TRBJ1-1; 7 nucleotides match TRBD1. Germline V gene sequence: CDR1 SGHTA, CDR2 FQGTGA. J lost 3 bases, V lost 2 bases, and 0 bases had no gene match. The CDR3 is 13 residues long. CDR3 protein: CASSLQGDTEAFF. The CDR3 coding sequence is TGTGCCAGCAGCTTACAGGGGGACACTGAAGCTTTCTTT.

The V and J genes are TRBV5-6 and TRBJ1-5; D may be TRBD1 (5 bases). The CDR3 length is 16 residues. V was cut by 4 bases and J by 3 bases, with 17 bases left in between. Germline values: CDR1 SGHDT, CDR2 YYEEEE. CDR3 nucleotides: TGTGCCAGCAGCCCGCGTTTCCAGGGTGCCAATCAGCCCCAGCATTTT. Translating gives CASSPRFQGANQPQHF.

The rearrangement joins TRBV19 to TRBJ1-1, with D possibly being TRBD1 (6 bases). Germline CDR1 is LNHDA and CDR2 is SQIVND (reference sequence). The CDR3 runs to 15 residues. The V end lost 4 bases, the J end lost 0 bases, and 12 bases lay between the germline ends. The CDR3 here is CASSRKGQLNTEAFF. Written as DNA, the CDR3 is TGTGCCAGTAGTAGGAAAGGACAGTTGAACACTGAAGCTTTCTTT.

This clone was counted once. CDR3 bases: TGTGCCAGTAGTCCGCGCTTGACAGGGGGCCGGAATGAAAAACTGTTTTTT. Protein sequence: CASSPRLTGGRNEKLFF. The rearrangement links TRBV19 to TRBJ1-4; 10 bases are shared with TRBD1. With V trimmed by 5 bases and J by 5 bases, 11 bases remained unmatched. The germline V gene encodes CDR1 LNHDA and CDR2 SQIVND (reference sequence). This CDR3 comprises 17 residues.

The J gene is TRBJ2-1, the V gene TRBV2, with a possible D match to TRBD1 (5 bases). The CDR3 has 15 amino acids. CDR1 and CDR2 (germline): SNHLY, FYNNEI. The ends were cut back, 6 bases at V and 3 bases at J, with 15 bases in the middle. The CDR3 is CASSRTWGYYNEQFF. The CDR3 nucleotides read TGTGCCAGCAGCAGAACTTGGGGCTACTACAATGAGCAGTTCTTC.

The chain uses TRBV4-2 and TRBJ2-1; 12 bases match TRBD1. The CDR3 is made up of 16 amino acids. V lost 1 base and J lost 8; bases outside the gene matches: 6. Looked up from germline, CDR1 is LGHNA and CDR2 is YNFKEQ. CDR3 bases: TGTGCCAGCAGCCAAGCCCGGGGACAGGGGGCCTATGAGCAGTTCTTC. It translates to CASSQARGQGAYEQFF.

The chain has TRBV6-1 and TRBJ2-5; tentatively, D is TRBD1 (6 bases). CDR1 and CDR2 from the germline V gene are MNHNS and SASEGT. This CDR3 contains 15 residues. With 2 bases removed from V and 0 bases from J, the gap between germline ends came to 10 bases. Here the CDR3 reads CASSEITGYQETQYF. The CDR3 DNA reads as TGTGCCAGCAGTGAAATAACAGGGTACCAAGAGACCCAGTACTTC.

The chain links TRBV5-1 to TRBJ2-7; tentative D call: TRBD2 (5 bases). The V end was cut by 0 bases, the J end by 2 bases, with 9 bases between. CDR1 is SGHRS, CDR2 YFSETQ, per germline. The CDR3 is made up of 14 amino acids. CDR3 residues: CASSLGQRPYEQYF. The CDR3 DNA sequence: TGCGCCAGCAGCTTGGGCCAGCGGCCCTACGAGCAGTACTTC.

Only one count was recorded for this clone. This chain uses TRBV18 with TRBJ2-5; D might be TRBD1 (5 bases). The V gene lost 2 bases and the J gene lost 2 bases, with 6 bases spanning the gap. This CDR3 spans 13 amino acids. The germline gives CDR1 KGHSH, CDR2 LQKENI. CDR3 sequence (DNA): TGTGCCAGCTCACCAAACAGGCAAGAGACCCAGTACTTC. Protein: CASSPNRQETQYF.

J is TRBJ1-2 and V is TRBV28; 8 bases map to TRBD1. This CDR3 contains 14 residues. Germline trimming cut 5 bases from V and 2 bases from J; bases unmatched to any gene: 4. Looked up from germline, CDR1 is MDHEN and CDR2 is SYDVKM. Written as DNA, the CDR3 is TGTGCCAGCAGTAGACAGGGGTCGAACTATGGCTACACCTTC. Amino acid sequence: CASSRQGSNYGYTF.

The V call is TRBV19, the J call TRBJ2-2; 12 nucleotides line up with TRBD2. Trimming removed 8 bases from V and 5 bases from J; junction bases left unmatched: 12. The CDR3 is 17 amino acids. CDR1 and CDR2 from the germline V gene are LNHDA and SQIVND (reference sequence). CDR3 bases: TGTGCCAGTCGAAGACTAGCGGGGGTTGCTAGAACCGGGGAGCTGTTTTTT. Its protein product is CASRRLAGVARTGELFF.

This clone was observed at least ten times. The chain couples TRBV28 to TRBJ2-7; D possibly corresponds to TRBD2 (6 bases). The CDR3 runs to 16 residues. Germline CDR1 reads MDHEN; CDR2 reads SYDVKM. Trimming left V 2 bases short and J 3 bases short, with 17 bases between. This CDR3 reads CASSLPVAGGDYEQYF. The CDR3 DNA follows: TGTGCCAGCAGTTTACCAGTTGCGGGCGGGGACTACGAGCAGTACTTC.

This chain uses TRBV18 with TRBJ1-1; TRBD1 matches at 9 bases. Germline V gives CDR1 KGHSH, CDR2 LQKENI. This CDR3 is 15 amino acids long. Losses at the gene ends were 6 bases for V and 5 bases for J; bases not matched to a gene: 10. CDR3 sequence (DNA): TGTGCCAGCTCCCCCTTACAGGGGGCGCGAACTGAAGCTTTCTTT. As protein: CASSPLQGARTEAFF.

This chain links TRBV6-5 with TRBJ2-7, with a tentative D call TRBD1 (6 bases). This CDR3 is built from 14 residues. CDR1 is MNHEY and CDR2 is SVGAGI in the germline V gene. V was clipped by 5 bases and J by 5 bases, with 16 bases between them. This CDR3 reads CASSPPGTRHEQYF. In DNA, the CDR3 is TGTGCCAGCAGTCCCCCCGGGACACGCCACGAGCAGTACTTC.

This sequence joins TRBV9 and TRBJ2-5; 12 positions match TRBD1. Per germline, CDR1 SGDLS and CDR2 YYNGEE. The CDR3 loop spans 16 amino acids. After removal of 3 bases from V and 7 bases from J, the junction contained 10 bases not matched to a gene. The CDR3 bases are TGTGCCAGCAGCGCTAATCCGGGACAGGGGGCACGGACCCAGTACTTC. Translated, it gives CASSANPGQGARTQYF.

This sequence joins TRBV7-9 and TRBJ1-5; 9 bases align to TRBD1. The CDR3 covers 16 residues. Germline V gene data show CDR1 as SEHNR and CDR2 as FQNEAQ (reference sequence). V was pared by 1 base and J by 7 bases, with 8 bases of the junction left unmatched. Written as DNA, the CDR3 is TGTGCCAGCAGCTTAGAGGGACAGGGTGCAGGGCAGCCCCAGCATTTT. The encoded protein is CASSLEGQGAGQPQHF. The entire variable domain, with the rest obtained from reference TRBV7-9 and TRBJ1-5, is as follows: DTGVSQNPRHKITKRGQNVTFRCDPISEHNRLYWYRQTLGQGPEFLTYFQNEAQLEKSRLLSDRFSAERPKGSFSTLEIQRTEQGDSAMYLCASSLEGQGAGQPQHFGDGTRLSIL.

V gene TRBV6-1 combines with J gene TRBJ1-1, with a weak D call TRBD1 (6 bases). V gave up 6 bases and J gave up 11 bases, with 13 bases separating them. Germline lookup yields CDR1 MNHNS and CDR2 SASEGT. The CDR3 has 11 amino acids. CDR3 residues: CASSNDQGAFF. CDR3 nucleotides: TGTGCCAGCAGCAATGACCAGGGGGCTTTCTTT.

V is TRBV9 and J is TRBJ2-5, with 7 nucleotides matching TRBD1. The J segment lost 4 bases and the V segment lost 4 bases, leaving 7 bases of the junction unmatched. Germline CDR1 reads SGDLS; CDR2 reads YYNGEE. This CDR3 region has 14 residues. CDR3 loop: CASSPHNRGETQYF. The CDR3 DNA follows: TGTGCCAGCAGCCCTCACAACAGGGGAGAGACCCAGTACTTC.

This chain links TRBV7-8 with TRBJ1-6; TRBD1 agrees at 7 bases. CDR1 SGHVS and CDR2 FQNEAQ come from the germline V gene. This CDR3 is built from 17 residues. V was pared by 2 bases and J by 10 bases, with 14 bases of the junction left unmatched. CDR3 sequence (DNA): TGTGCCAGCAGCTTATCCTACGGAGGACAGGTCGGATCACCCCTCCACTTT. It encodes CASSLSYGGQVGSPLHF.

The chain carries TRBV5-4 and TRBJ2-2, with a possible D match to TRBD2 (6 bases). The CDR3 runs to 15 residues. Trimming cost V 4 bases and J 3 bases, with 13 bases left between them. Germline lookup yields CDR1 SGHNT and CDR2 YYREEE (reference sequence). The CDR3 here is CASSPGGQDTGELFF. DNA of the CDR3: TGTGCCAGCAGCCCCGGAGGGCAGGACACCGGGGAGCTGTTTTTT.

This clone appeared once. The chain has TRBV29-1 and TRBJ2-1; 7 bases fit TRBD1. CDR3 length equals 11 residues. The germline V gene has CDR1 SQVTM and CDR2 ANQGSEA. J gave up 8 bases and V 6 bases, and 4 bases lay outside the gene matches. The CDR3: CSVATGDEQFF. The CDR3 region has the DNA TGCAGCGTCGCCACAGGGGATGAGCAGTTCTTC.